Listed below are T cell receptor beta chains from one sample, sequenced in a study of regulatory T cells in long-lasting Graves disease. TCRdb reprocessed the multiplex PCR reads via MiXCR and lists one record per CDR3 protein. The sample yields 300,000 to 400,000 distinct CDR3 sequences, around 17% seen once. This same sample was also part of a study on T cells in Graves' hyperthyroidism and ophthalmopathy.

Material: peripheral blood mononuclear cells (PBMCs), obtained at new diagnosis, from a patient treated with antithyroid drugs. The receptors derive from a man aged 40-50 years with Graves disease. The CDR3 runs from the conserved cysteine through the conserved F or W. The D gene is left open where the match is weak. Clone size is not always given. Where it is, it says once, few, many or a class for expanded clones.

TRBD1	TRBV4-2	TRBJ2-7	-	16	TGTGCCAGCAGCCTGTCCTCCGGGACAGGAGAGTACGAGCAGTACTTC	CASSLSSGTGEYEQYF
-	TRBV11-2	TRBJ1-4	many	17	TGTGCCAGCAGCTTAGGAAACTCACAGCGAAATGATGAAAAACTGTTTTTT	CASSLGNSQRNDEKLFF
TRBD1	TRBV5-1	TRBJ2-6	many	16	TGCGCCAGCAGCGTACGGACAGGGACTGGGGCCAACGTCCTGACTTTC	CASSVRTGTGANVLTF
-	TRBV7-9	TRBJ2-5	few	16	TGTGCCAGCAGCTTATCATCAGGACCCCGGGACGGGACCCAGTACTTC	CASSLSSGPRDGTQYF
-	TRBV6-9	TRBJ2-7	many	13	TGTGCCAGCAGTTCCTACCGGGCCTACGAGCAGTACTTC	CASSSYRAYEQYF
TRBD1	TRBV5-6	TRBJ2-2	many	19	TGTGCCAGCAGCGCCGTCCCGGGACAGGGAGAGGCGAACACCGGGGAGCTGTTTTTT	CASSAVPGQGEANTGELFF
-	TRBV27	TRBJ1-6	-	15	TGTGCCAGCAGGGAGTGGGGCGTAAAGAATTCACCCCTCCACTTT	CASREWGVKNSPLHF
-	TRBV15	TRBJ2-6	few	16	TGTGCCACCAGCAGTTCTCCAGGGACTGGGGCCAACGTCCTGACTTTC	CATSSSPGTGANVLTF
-	TRBV6-2/TRBV6-3	TRBJ2-3	many	14	TGTGCCAGCAGAGTACAGGCTAACACAGATACGCAGTATTTT	CASRVQANTDTQYF
-	TRBV11-3	TRBJ1-3	many	16	TGTGCCAGCAGGGACCTCGGCAGAAGCTCTGGAAACACCATATATTTT	CASRDLGRSSGNTIYF
TRBD1	TRBV28	TRBJ1-4	-	15	TGTGCCAGCAGTTTATTAGGACAGGGGGAAGAAAAACTGTTTTTT	CASSLLGQGEEKLFF
-	TRBV30	TRBJ1-4	many	14	TGTGCCTGGAGCCGTTACAAGAGGGAAGAAAAACTGTTTTTT	CAWSRYKREEKLFF
-	TRBV7-9	TRBJ2-2	-	19	TGTGCCAGCAGCCTAGTTCCCTCGGGGACCGGTCAACCCACCGGGGAGCTGTTTTTT	CASSLVPSGTGQPTGELFF
-	TRBV11-2	TRBJ2-1	-	14	TGTGCCAGCAGCTCGGGGGTACAGGGCAATGAGCAGTTCTTC	CASSSGVQGNEQFF
-	TRBV11-1	TRBJ2-7	many	14	TGTGCCAGCAGCCCAACAGGGTGGACCTACGAGCAGTACTTC	CASSPTGWTYEQYF
TRBD1	TRBV19	TRBJ1-5	few	16	TGTGCCAGTAGTATAAGACAGGGGGCGATTCCTCAGCCCCAGCATTTT	CASSIRQGAIPQPQHF
-	TRBV6-1	TRBJ1-5	many	13	TGTGCCAGCAGTCCCCAGAGTGATCAGCCCCAGCATTTT	CASSPQSDQPQHF
-	TRBV7-3	TRBJ2-3	many	18	TGTGCCAGCAGCCGACCGGATAGGGGGGCCCTGCACACAGATACGCAGTATTTT	CASSRPDRGALHTDTQYF
TRBD2	TRBV6-2/TRBV6-3	TRBJ2-5	many	22	TGTGCCAGCAGTTATTCGATACCGGGGAGGGGTCCGCTTCATGGGGTTGTCGAGACCCAGTACTTC	CASSYSIPGRGPLHGVVETQYF
-	TRBV29-1	TRBJ1-6	-	13	TGCAGCGTTGGTGATGAATACAATTCACCCCTCCACTTT	CSVGDEYNSPLHF
-	TRBV7-9	TRBJ2-7	-	14	TGTGCCAGCAGCTCGGTTGGTATCTCCTACGAGCAGTACTTC	CASSSVGISYEQYF
-	TRBV3-1	TRBJ2-5	-	15	TGTGCCAGCAGCCAAGCAGGGCACGGTGGTGGGACCCAGTACTTC	CASSQAGHGGGTQYF
TRBD2	TRBV7-2	TRBJ2-5	many	16	TGTGCCAGCAGCTTACTAGCGGGGGGGCCTGGGGAGACCCAGTACTTC	CASSLLAGGPGETQYF
-	TRBV28	TRBJ2-7	many	15	TGTGCCAGCAGTTCGACCGGGTTCACCCCCTACGAGCAGTACTTC	CASSSTGFTPYEQYF
-	TRBV15	TRBJ1-1	-	16	TGTGCCACCAGCAGATCCACCGCCCTCATGAACACTGAAGCTTTCTTT	CATSRSTALMNTEAFF
TRBD1	TRBV3-1	TRBJ1-6	many	14	TGTGCCAGCAGCCCCGGACAGGTGGATTCACCCCTCCACTTT	CASSPGQVDSPLHF
TRBD2	TRBV2	TRBJ2-3	many	16	TGTGCCAGCAGTGTTGGACTAGCGGGGGCCATCGGTACGCAGTATTTT	CASSVGLAGAIGTQYF
-	TRBV20-1	TRBJ1-1	-	12	TGCAGTGCTGGACGGGGGGGCACTGAAGCTTTCTTT	CSAGRGGTEAFF
-	TRBV6-1	TRBJ2-5	many	14	TGTGCCAGCAGCACCGGGACTCGGACGGGGACCCAGTACTTC	CASSTGTRTGTQYF
TRBD2	TRBV11-2	TRBJ2-3	-	14	TGTGCCAGCAGCTGGGGACTAGCGGGGGCTCTTCCGCTCTTC	CASSWGLAGALPLF
TRBD2	TRBV30	TRBJ2-7	few	13	TGTGCCTGGAGACCTAGCGGGGGGGGCGAGCAGTACTTC	CAWRPSGGGEQYF
-	TRBV3-1	TRBJ2-6	many	16	TGTGCCAGCAGCCCTAGCTGGGTCTCTGGGGCCAACGTCCTGACTTTC	CASSPSWVSGANVLTF
-	TRBV13	TRBJ2-3	few	16	TGTGCCAGCAGCCCCTACGCCCGGGGGACCACAGATACGCAGTATTTT	CASSPYARGTTDTQYF
TRBD2	TRBV15	TRBJ2-5	-	16	TGTGCCACCAGTAAAATACTAGCGGGGGTCCAAGAGACCCAGTACTTC	CATSKILAGVQETQYF
-	TRBV30	TRBJ1-5	-	13	TGTGCCTGGAGCGACTCGGCAGTTCAGCCCCAGCATTTT	CAWSDSAVQPQHF
-	TRBV7-2	TRBJ2-5	many	12	TGTGCCAGCCGGGGCGACCAAGAGACCCAGTACTTC	CASRGDQETQYF
-	TRBV24-1	TRBJ2-3	-	18	TGTGCCACCAGTGAGGGTTTGTGGGGACAAGGGCCCCCAGATACGCAGTATTTT	CATSEGLWGQGPPDTQYF
-	TRBV12-3/TRBV12-4	TRBJ2-7	-	11	TGTTCCAGCAGTCTCCTCTACGAGCAGTACTTC	CSSSLLYEQYF
-	TRBV4-3	TRBJ2-2	-	15	TGCGCCAGCAGCCAAGACCAGGGGTACACCGGGGAGCTGTTTTTT	CASSQDQGYTGELFF
TRBD2	TRBV9	TRBJ2-1	-	14	TGTGCCAGCAGTGCTAGCGGGGCAAGTAATGAGCAGTTCTTC	CASSASGASNEQFF
TRBD1	TRBV20-1	TRBJ2-7	-	17	TGCAGTGCTAGAGATTGGGCAGGGGGCGCGGGCTCCTACGAGCAGTACTTC	CSARDWAGGAGSYEQYF
TRBD2	TRBV20-1	TRBJ2-1	many	14	TGCAGTGCTTTCCTAGCGGGGCTTCACAATGAGCAGTTCTTC	CSAFLAGLHNEQFF
-	TRBV7-2	TRBJ1-5	-	12	TGTGCCAGCAGCTTATATTCTCAACCCCAGCATTTT	CASSLYSQPQHF
-	TRBV6-5	TRBJ1-6	many	14	TGTGCCAGCAGTTACTCGGTTACTAATTCACCCCTCCACTTT	CASSYSVTNSPLHF
TRBD2	TRBV9	TRBJ2-2	-	17	TGTGCCAGCAGCGTATCTTTAGCGGGGGGTAACACCGGGGAGCTGTTTTTT	CASSVSLAGGNTGELFF
-	TRBV9	TRBJ2-7	many	15	TGTGCCAGCAGCGACGGAGAGGGAGGACGATACGAGCAGTACTTC	CASSDGEGGRYEQYF
-	TRBV10-3	TRBJ2-1	many	15	TGTGCCATCAGTCTTGACGGGCCCCCGTACAATGAGCAGTTCTTC	CAISLDGPPYNEQFF
-	TRBV9	TRBJ1-3	-	15	TGTGCCAGCAGACCAGGACCGCGCTCTGGAAACACCATATATTTT	CASRPGPRSGNTIYF
TRBD2	TRBV10-3	TRBJ2-2	many	16	TGTGCCATCGCCGGGACTAGCGACTTTAGCACCGGGGAGCTGTTTTTT	CAIAGTSDFSTGELFF
-	TRBV6-2/TRBV6-3	TRBJ1-1	many	13	TGTGCCAGCAGTTTCTCGACACCGCTTGAAGCTTTCTTT	CASSFSTPLEAFF
-	TRBV18	TRBJ2-3	many	15	TGTGCCAGCTCACCACCAGGAATGAGCACAGATACGCAGTATTTT	CASSPPGMSTDTQYF
-	TRBV2	TRBJ1-3	many	15	TGTGCCAGCAGGCCCCCGGGGGCGAATGGAAACACCATATATTTT	CASRPPGANGNTIYF
-	TRBV11-3	TRBJ2-7	-	12	TGTGCCAGCAGCTCTCCGGGGATTGAGCAGTACTTC	CASSSPGIEQYF
TRBD1	TRBV20-1	TRBJ1-1	many	14	TGCAGTGGGTTGAAGGACAGGGGAGGAACTGAAGCTTTCTTT	CSGLKDRGGTEAFF
-	TRBV5-5	TRBJ1-5	-	14	TGTGCCAGCAGCCCCGGACCCTGGAATCAGCCCCAGCATTTT	CASSPGPWNQPQHF
TRBD1	TRBV11-3	TRBJ2-1	many	17	TGTGCCAGCAGCTTGGACTTGGGACAGGGATTATACAATGAGCAGTTCTTC	CASSLDLGQGLYNEQFF
TRBD1	TRBV20-1	TRBJ1-4	many	12	TGCGGGAGTAACAGGGGGGCTGAAAAACTGTTTTTT	CGSNRGAEKLFF
-	TRBV6-1	TRBJ2-5	many	14	TGTGCCAGCACCCGCTGGGGGGACCAAGAGACCCAGTACTTC	CASTRWGDQETQYF